Below are 30 T cell receptor beta chains sequenced from a single sample in a study of blood T cell repertoires in COVID-19. Produced via immunoSEQ multiplex PCR; TCRdb's table is partial and in-frame only. The sample includes 110,000 or so clones, less than 90% seen only once; the top ten take around 8%. The material sequenced was peripheral blood. Receptors were obtained from a man aged 65-85 years who had recovered from COVID-19.

The rearrangement links TRBV2 to TRBJ1-2; 7 nucleotides align to TRBD1. The CDR3 has 14 residues. The germline gives CDR1 SNHLY, CDR2 FYNNEI. V lost 10 bases to trimming and J lost 9 bases; unmatched junction nucleotides: 17. Here the CDR3 reads CATNTDRVGFRYTF. The CDR3 region has the DNA TGTGCCACCAATACCGACAGGGTTGGTTTTCGCTACACCTTC.

V usage is TRBV19 and J usage is TRBJ2-7; 11 bases agree with TRBD2. Germline CDR1 and CDR2: LNHDA and SQIVND (reference sequence). Losses at the gene ends were 5 bases for V and 8 bases for J; bases not matched to a gene: 5. This CDR3 spans 13 amino acids. In nucleotides, the CDR3 is TGTGCCAGTAGTCCGGGACTAGCGGAGAAGCAGTACTTC. Residues: CASSPGLAEKQYF.

V usage is TRBV30 and J usage is TRBJ1-2; TRBD1 is a possible D gene (6 bases). The V end lost 0 bases, the J end lost 8 bases, and 13 bases lay between the germline ends. The germline gives CDR1 GTSNPN, CDR2 SVGIG (reference sequence). This CDR3 spans 13 amino acids. CDR3 residues: CAWSVHGGQGYTF. The CDR3 DNA follows: TGTGCCTGGAGTGTTCACGGGGGGCAAGGCTACACCTTC.

This clone was observed once. This sequence joins TRBV10-3 and TRBJ2-5; a weak D match, TRBD2 (6 bases). From germline, CDR1 is ENHRY and CDR2 SYGVKD. V lost 3 bases to trimming and J lost 3 bases, with 11 bases between them. This CDR3 region has 14 residues. The CDR3 DNA reads as TGTGCCATCAGTGAAGCGGGCGGGGAAGAGACCCAGTACTTC. The encoded protein is CAISEAGGEETQYF.

V and J are TRBV5-1 and TRBJ2-7; 9 bases match TRBD2. This CDR3 is 20 amino acids long. The germline gives CDR1 SGHRS, CDR2 YFSETQ. J gave up 3 bases and V 0 bases, and 19 bases lay outside the gene matches. CDR3 DNA sequence: TGCGCCAGCAGCTTGGAGGGGGGACGCGACCCCGCTAGCGGGAACTACGAGCAGTACTTC. Protein product: CASSLEGGRDPASGNYEQYF.

The rearrangement uses TRBV7-2 and TRBJ2-1, with D possibly being TRBD2 (5 bases). From germline, CDR1 is SGHTA and CDR2 FQGNSA. This CDR3 spans 16 amino acids. Deletions cut 5 bases from V and 2 bases from J, with 16 bases between. As DNA, the CDR3 is TGTGCCAGCAGCGCCCGGGCCAGAGGGACCTACAATGAGCAGTTCTTC. Translating it yields CASSARARGTYNEQFF.

The chain has TRBV5-1 and TRBJ1-2, with unresolved D. Trimming took off 0 bases at V and 6 bases at J, with 12 bases between the two ends. Germline assignment: CDR1 SGHRS and CDR2 YFSETQ. CDR3 size: 14 residues. Here the CDR3 reads CASSLGEGTHGYTF. The CDR3 DNA reads TGCGCCAGCAGCTTGGGTGAGGGTACGCATGGCTACACCTTC.

The chain links TRBV14 to TRBJ2-7, with 8 bases aligning to TRBD1. From germline, CDR1 is SGHDN and CDR2 FVKESK. The CDR3 sequence is 13 residues long. The J segment lost 5 bases and the V segment lost 5 bases, leaving 5 bases of the junction unmatched. CDR3 region: CASSSDRGNEQYF. As DNA, the CDR3 is TGTGCCAGCAGCTCCGACAGGGGCAACGAGCAGTACTTC.

V is TRBV10-3 and J is TRBJ2-1, with a weak D call TRBD2 (6 bases). CDR1 is ENHRY, CDR2 SYGVKD, per germline. Trimming left V 0 bases short and J 9 bases short, with 12 bases between. The CDR3 is 14 amino acids. CDR3 amino acids: CAISESKRAGEQFF. The DNA of the CDR3 is TGTGCCATCAGTGAGTCGAAGCGGGCCGGTGAGCAGTTCTTC.

The gene calls are TRBV5-1 and TRBJ2-3; TRBD2 aligns across 12 bases. The J segment lost 5 bases and the V segment lost 0 bases, leaving 4 bases of the junction unmatched. Germline values: CDR1 SGHRS, CDR2 YFSETQ. The CDR3 runs to 16 residues. CDR3 sequence (DNA): TGCGCCAGCAGCTTGGCTAGCGGGAGGGCCTTAGATACGCAGTATTTT. It is translated as CASSLASGRALDTQYF.

Here the CDR3 reads CASSSFSGGANNEQFF. The CDR3 bases are TGTGCCAGCAGTTCCTTTAGCGGGGGGGCCAACAATGAGCAGTTCTTC. This sequence joins TRBV27 and TRBJ2-1, with 11 bases lining up with TRBD2. V trimming: 4 bases; J trimming: 5 bases; junction bases outside the gene matches: 7. Germline V lookup: CDR1 MNHEY, CDR2 SMNVEV (reference sequence). The CDR3 is 16 amino acids.

The chain uses TRBV29-1 and TRBJ2-3; TRBD1 matches 7 bases. The CDR3 is 14 amino acids. V was clipped by 2 bases and J by 2 bases; unmatched bases: 4. Germline V gene sequence: CDR1 SQVTM, CDR2 ANQGSEA. This CDR3 reads CSVERGPITDTQYF. The DNA for the CDR3 is TGCAGCGTTGAAAGGGGGCCGATCACAGATACGCAGTATTTT.

This clone has a single count. The chain recombines TRBV4-3 with TRBJ1-2, with 7 positions matching TRBD1. This CDR3 contains 15 residues. After removal of 5 bases from V and 8 bases from J, the junction contained 14 bases not matched to a gene. Germline values: CDR1 LGHNA, CDR2 YSLEER. The CDR3 loop is CASSVTFGTEAGYTF. DNA of the CDR3: TGCGCCAGCAGCGTAACTTTTGGGACAGAGGCGGGCTACACCTTC.

The gene calls are TRBV20-1 and TRBJ2-5, with TRBD1 as a possible D gene (5 bases). The germline gives CDR1 DFQATT, CDR2 SNEGSKA (reference sequence). The CDR3 loop spans 11 amino acids. With 5 bases removed from V and 3 bases from J, the gap between germline ends came to 7 bases. CDR3 sequence: CSAGQEETQYF. Written as DNA, the CDR3 is TGCAGTGCTGGACAAGAAGAGACCCAGTACTTC.

The V and J genes are TRBV11-3 and TRBJ2-2, with 11 positions matching TRBD2. This CDR3 spans 15 amino acids. The J segment lost 6 bases and the V segment lost 8 bases, leaving 8 bases of the junction unmatched. Germline V CDR1 and CDR2: SGHNT, YENEEA. The CDR3 DNA sequence: TGTGCCAGCGGACATACTAGCGGGAGTGCCGGGGAGCTGTTTTTT. Its protein product is CASGHTSGSAGELFF. The full variable domain, with the rest looked up from reference TRBV11-3 and TRBJ2-2, is EAGVVQSPRYKIIEKKQPVAFWCNPISGHNTLYWYLQNLGQGPELLIRYENEEAVDDSQLPKDRFSAERLKGVDSTLKIQPAELGDSAVYLCASGHTSGSAGELFFGEGSRLTVL.

This clone has only a few counts. This chain connects TRBV4-1 to TRBJ1-5, with 8 bases that match TRBD1. V dropped 3 bases and J dropped 6; count of bases not matched to a gene: 7. CDR3 size: 15 residues. CDR1 MGHRA and CDR2 YSYEKL come from the germline V gene. For the CDR3, the DNA is TGCGCCAGCAGCCATGCGGACAGGGCTGCTCAGCCCCAGCATTTT. As protein: CASSHADRAAQPQHF.

This chain links TRBV6-5 with TRBJ2-3, with D tentatively TRBD2 (7 bases). In germline, CDR1 is MNHEY, CDR2 SVGAGI. This CDR3 contains 13 residues. The germline V and J ends were trimmed by 11 bases and 0 bases, with 12 bases remaining between them. The CDR3 nucleotides are TGTGCCGCTCGGGGGGCTAGCACAGATACGCAGTATTTT. It is translated as CAARGASTDTQYF.

The chain has TRBV5-1 and TRBJ2-4; D is possibly TRBD2 (6 bases). V lost 3 bases, J lost 8 bases, and 18 bases lay in between. Per germline, CDR1 SGHRS and CDR2 YFSETQ. The CDR3 loop spans 15 amino acids. The CDR3 DNA reads TGCGCCAGCAGCTACACCGGGACTCCCGAGGACATTCAGTACTTC. This encodes CASSYTGTPEDIQYF.

V is TRBV7-2 and J is TRBJ2-7, with a tentative D call TRBD2 (5 bases). The CDR3 is made up of 14 amino acids. Deletions cut 6 bases from V and 7 bases from J, with 19 bases between. Germline V gene lookup returns CDR1 SGHTA and CDR2 FQGNSA. CDR3: CASSFFSTAGEQYF. The CDR3 bases are TGTGCCAGCAGTTTTTTTTCAACCGCGGGTGAGCAGTACTTC.

CDR3 nucleotides: TGTGCCAGCAGCTTAGTTAGGGTGCGGGACACCGGGGAGCTGTTTTTT. Translated: CASSLVRVRDTGELFF. The chain combines TRBV7-6 with TRBJ2-2; D is perhaps TRBD2 (5 bases). The length of the CDR3 is 16 residues. The germline V gene has CDR1 SGHVS and CDR2 FNYEAQ. Trimming left V 1 base short and J 3 bases short, with 12 bases between.

CDR3 in DNA: TGTGCCAGCAGCTTGGTTGGGAGGGCTGGCTACACCTTC. Amino acids: CASSLVGRAGYTF. The chain couples TRBV5-5 to TRBJ1-2; D is ambiguous. The V and J ends lost 0 bases and 7 bases respectively, with 10 bases between them. Germline-derived CDR1 and CDR2 are SGHKS and YYEKEE (reference sequence). The CDR3 covers 13 residues. Supplemented by reference TRBV5-5 and TRBJ1-2, the full variable domain reads DAGVTQSPTHLIKTRGQQVTLRCSPISGHKSVSWYQQVLGQGPQFIFQYYEKEERGRGNFPDRFSARQFPNYSSELNVNALLLGDSALYLCASSLVGRAGYTFGSGTRLTVV.

The chain couples TRBV5-1 to TRBJ1-6; TRBD1 is a possible D gene (6 bases). The CDR3 consists of 13 residues. Trimming stripped 6 bases from V and 6 bases from J, with 10 bases between. Germline V CDR1 and CDR2: SGHRS, YFSETQ. The CDR3 sequence is CASTEDSNSPLHF. The DNA of the CDR3 is TGCGCCAGCACGGAGGACAGTAATTCACCCCTCCACTTT.

J is TRBJ2-1 and V is TRBV10-3; 9 nucleotides line up with TRBD2. V gave up 4 bases and J gave up 8 bases; unmatched junction bases: 6. The CDR3 has 14 amino acids. Germline lookup yields CDR1 ENHRY and CDR2 SYGVKD. The CDR3, as DNA: TGTGCCATCAGTGCCGCAAGCGGGAGGTATGAGCAGTTCTTC. It is translated as CAISAASGRYEQFF.

This clone was detected only once. V and J are TRBV27 and TRBJ1-1, with TRBD1 matching 10 bases. This CDR3 spans 14 amino acids. The germline V gene encodes CDR1 MNHEY and CDR2 SMNVEV (reference sequence). The V and J ends lost 2 bases and 6 bases, in that order; junction bases with no gene match: 3. In nucleotides, the CDR3 is TGTGCCAGCAGTTTAGACAGGGGGCTCGCTGAAGCTTTCTTT. This gives the protein CASSLDRGLAEAFF.

The chain recombines TRBV28 with TRBJ2-7; 9 bases match TRBD1. CDR1 and CDR2 (germline): MDHEN, SYDVKM. Trimming took 4 bases from V and 4 from J; bases not matched to a gene: 11. This CDR3 is 16 amino acids long. In nucleotides, the CDR3 is TGTGCCAGCAGTTCCAAACCGGGACAGGGTGGTTACGAGCAGTACTTC. Residues: CASSSKPGQGGYEQYF.

The chain couples TRBV11-1 to TRBJ2-6; D remains unclear. V was trimmed by 2 bases and J by 2 bases, leaving 10 bases between them. The length of the CDR3 is 16 residues. Germline V gene data show CDR1 as SGHAT and CDR2 as FQDESV (reference sequence). In nucleotides, the CDR3 is TGTGCCAGCAGCTTATCCGTCTCTACTGGGGCCAACGTCCTGACTTTC. Protein: CASSLSVSTGANVLTF.

The rearrangement links TRBV5-8 to TRBJ1-3, with TRBD1 identical over 7 bases. Trimming took 6 bases from V and 0 from J; bases not matched to a gene: 6. The V gene's germline CDR1 is SGHTS and CDR2 YDEGEE. The CDR3 sequence is 15 residues long. CDR3 coding DNA: TGTGCCAGCACCTCTGACAGGGTCTCTGGAAACACCATATATTTT. Protein: CASTSDRVSGNTIYF. The full variable domain, its missing parts supplied by reference TRBV5-8 and TRBJ1-3, is EAGVTQSPTHLIKTRGQQATLRCSPISGHTSVYWYQQALGLGLQFLLWYDEGEERNRGNFPPRFSGRQFPNYSSELNVNALELEDSALYLCASTSDRVSGNTIYFGEGSWLTVV.

The chain uses TRBV7-6 and TRBJ2-7; D possibly corresponds to TRBD2 (7 bases). Trimming took off 4 bases at V and 2 bases at J, with 15 bases between the two ends. Germline V gives CDR1 SGHVS, CDR2 FNYEAQ. The CDR3 length is 15 residues. CDR3 coding DNA: TGTGCCAGCAGCTCCTGGGGGGCGGGGGCCTACGAGCAGTACTTC. It codes for CASSSWGAGAYEQYF.

The chain has TRBV3-1 (or the pseudogene TRBV3-2) and TRBJ1-3; perhaps TRBD1 as D (5 bases). V was shortened by 0 bases and J by 0 bases, with 6 bases between the two germline ends. Germline lookup yields CDR1 LGHDT and CDR2 YNNKEL (reference sequence). The CDR3 contains 15 residues. The CDR3 nucleotides read TGTGCCAGCAGCCAAGACGGGGGCTCTGGAAACACCATATATTTT. This translates into CASSQDGGSGNTIYF.

The chain employs TRBV2 and TRBJ2-3; 10 bases line up with TRBD2. In germline, CDR1 is SNHLY, CDR2 FYNNEI. V lost 6 bases and J lost 2; bases outside the gene matches: 5. This CDR3 has 15 amino acids. The chain's CDR3 is CASRPLAGSTDTQYF. The CDR3 DNA reads TGTGCCAGCAGACCACTAGCGGGGTCCACAGATACGCAGTATTTT.